A single sample is the source of the 4 T cell receptor beta chains below, sequenced in a study of T cell repertoires in cytomegalovirus infection. TCRdb reprocessed the reads via MiXCR and lists one record per CDR3 protein. The table has about 300,000 distinct CDR3 sequences, roughly a quarter seen once; the top ten hold around 14%. Sequencing input: PBMCs. The receptors derive from a human donor in good health (CMV status not recorded). Some clones in this sample may be carry-over from other donors' samples.

This chain links TRBV6-2 or TRBV6-3 with TRBJ2-1; 9 bases are a match to TRBD2. In germline, CDR1 is MNHEY, CDR2 SVGEGT. Trimming at V came to 5 bases and at J to 3 bases, leaving 8 bases not matched to a gene. The CDR3 contains 16 residues. In DNA, the CDR3 is TGTGCCAGCAGTAGGGTCCCTAGCGGGGTCTACAATGAGCAGTTCTTC. The encoded protein is CASSRVPSGVYNEQFF.

The rearrangement links TRBV20-1 to TRBJ2-2; no reliable D call. The germline V and J ends were trimmed by 1 base and 2 bases, with 8 bases remaining between them. The CDR3 contains 14 residues. The germline CDR1 and CDR2 sequences are DFQATT and SNEGSKA (reference sequence). CDR3 sequence reads: CSARATINTGELFF. CDR3 nucleotides: TGCAGTGCTAGAGCAACTATTAACACCGGGGAGCTGTTTTTT.

This clonotype was recorded at least ten times. The CDR3 nucleotides are TGTGCCAGCAGCTCATCCCGGACAGGGCTTAATGAGCAGTTCTTC. This encodes CASSSSRTGLNEQFF. V usage is TRBV7-9 and J usage is TRBJ2-1; TRBD1 agrees at 8 bases. This CDR3 is 15 amino acids long. Germline loops: CDR1 SEHNR, CDR2 FQNEAQ (reference sequence). V dropped 4 bases and J dropped 7; count of bases not matched to a gene: 9.

This clonotype was observed a few times. V is TRBV29-1 and J is TRBJ1-2; 8 bases are shared with TRBD1. The CDR3 loop spans 11 amino acids. V was clipped by 6 bases and J by 5 bases; unmatched bases: 2. CDR1 SQVTM and CDR2 ANQGSEA come from the germline V gene. The CDR3 bases are TGCAGCGTCGGACAGGGATATGGCTACACCTTC. Residues: CSVGQGYGYTF. The whole variable domain, filled in from reference TRBV29-1 and TRBJ1-2, reads SAVISQKPSRDICQRGTSLTIQCQVDSQVTMMFWYRQQPGQSLTLIATANQGSEATYESGFVIDKFPISRPNLTFSTLTVSNMSPEDSSIYLCSVGQGYGYTFGSGTRLTVV.